This TCR beta chain was profiled in a study of T cells in Graves' hyperthyroidism and ophthalmopathy. In the study overall: The authors collected peripheral blood at initial diagnosis, before any treatment.

This clonotype showed up many times. Antigen: not known. Study-level points and caveats: Most expanded thyroid clonotypes above 0.001 recurred in blood.

RNA transcripts were the template for amplifying TCR beta CDR3 regions. Primed by the HTBI set, a first-round RT-PCR was run on the TCR CDR3. TCRdb fed the multiplex PCR reads into MiXCR, producing one record per CDR3 protein. The sample holds more than 500,000 distinct CDR3 sequences, 15% to 20% seen once. The study based diagnoses on clinical symptoms, serum thyroxine and TRAb, thyroid ultrasound and orbital computed tomography. Germline V gives CDR1 MNHEY, CDR2 SVGAGI. The CDR3 consists of 16 residues. Trimming stripped 0 bases from V and 7 bases from J, with 13 bases between. The sequence was obtained from a woman under 40 with Graves' ophthalmopathy. The specimen was blood. The chain combines TRBV6-5 with TRBJ1-6; D possibly corresponds to TRBD1 (6 bases). CDR3 sequence reads: CASSYSKGGANSPLHF. The CDR3 nucleotides read TGTGCCAGCAGTTACTCAAAGGGGGGCGCGAATTCACCCCTCCACTTT.